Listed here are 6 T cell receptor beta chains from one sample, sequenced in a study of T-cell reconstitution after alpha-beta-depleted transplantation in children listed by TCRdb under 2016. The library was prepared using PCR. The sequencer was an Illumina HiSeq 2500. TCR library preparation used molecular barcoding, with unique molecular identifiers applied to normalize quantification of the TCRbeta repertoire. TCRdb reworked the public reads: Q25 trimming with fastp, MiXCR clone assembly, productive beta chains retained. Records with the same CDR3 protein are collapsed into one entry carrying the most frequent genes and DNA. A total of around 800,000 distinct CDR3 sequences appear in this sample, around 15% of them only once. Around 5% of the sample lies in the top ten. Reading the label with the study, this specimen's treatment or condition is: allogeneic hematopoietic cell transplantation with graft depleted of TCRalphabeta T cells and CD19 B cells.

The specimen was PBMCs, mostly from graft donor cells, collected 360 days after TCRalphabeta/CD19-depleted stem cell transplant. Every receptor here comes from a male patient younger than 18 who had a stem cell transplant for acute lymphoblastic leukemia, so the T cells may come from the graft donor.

CDR3 residues: CSVVVADTQYF. In DNA form, the CDR3 reads TGCAGCGTTGTAGTGGCAGATACGCAGTATTTT. The chain has TRBV29-1 and TRBJ2-3; D gene uncertain. The CDR3 extends over 11 amino acids. V dropped 4 bases and J dropped 4 bases, with 6 bases sitting between them. Germline values: CDR1 SQVTM, CDR2 ANQGSEA.

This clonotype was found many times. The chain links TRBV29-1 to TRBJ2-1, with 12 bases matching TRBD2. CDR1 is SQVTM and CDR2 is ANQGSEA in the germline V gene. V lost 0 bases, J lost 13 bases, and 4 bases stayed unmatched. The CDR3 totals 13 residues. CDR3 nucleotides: TGCAGCGTTGAAGAGCCTAGCGGGAGGGCCCAGTTCTTC. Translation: CSVEEPSGRAQFF.

CDR3 sequence (DNA): TGTGCCTGGAGCGGTATGGGCTCTCGGTTTAGTACAGATACGCAGTATTTT. Translating it yields CAWSGMGSRFSTDTQYF. The chain has TRBV30 and TRBJ2-3; D not certain. The CDR3 loop spans 17 amino acids. V gave up 3 bases and J gave up 3 bases, with 22 bases separating them. Germline CDR1 is GTSNPN and CDR2 is SVGIG (reference sequence).

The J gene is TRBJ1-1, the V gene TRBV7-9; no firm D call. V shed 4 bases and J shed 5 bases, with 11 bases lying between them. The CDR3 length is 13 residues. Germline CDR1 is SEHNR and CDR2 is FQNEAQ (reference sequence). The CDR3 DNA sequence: TGTGCCAGCAGCTGGGAATCTCGGACTGAAGCTTTCTTT. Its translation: CASSWESRTEAFF. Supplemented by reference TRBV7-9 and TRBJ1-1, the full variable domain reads DTGVSQNPRHKITKRGQNVTFRCDPISEHNRLYWYRQTLGQGPEFLTYFQNEAQLEKSRLLSDRFSAERPKGSFSTLEIQRTEQGDSAMYLCASSWESRTEAFFGQGTRLTVV.

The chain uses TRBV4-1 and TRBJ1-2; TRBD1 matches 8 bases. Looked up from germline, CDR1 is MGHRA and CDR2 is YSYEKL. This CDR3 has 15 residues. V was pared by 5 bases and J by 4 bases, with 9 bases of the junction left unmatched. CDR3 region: CASSLTGAGGYGYTF. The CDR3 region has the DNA TGCGCCAGCAGCTTGACAGGGGCCGGGGGCTATGGCTACACCTTC.

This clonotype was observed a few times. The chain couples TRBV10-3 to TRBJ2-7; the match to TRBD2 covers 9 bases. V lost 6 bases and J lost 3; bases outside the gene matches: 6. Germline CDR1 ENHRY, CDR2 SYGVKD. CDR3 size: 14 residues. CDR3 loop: CAIRRASGNYEQYF. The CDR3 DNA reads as TGTGCCATCAGGCGGGCTAGCGGGAACTACGAGCAGTACTTC.